Sequencing of this T cell receptor beta chain was carried out in a study of CD8 T cells in Susac syndrome. Looking at the study overall: There were about 6 sequenced Susac syndrome patients with active disease and about 8 in remission. The study, taken as a whole, reports: TCR sequencing and HLA analysis covered a relatively small number of individuals. The CD4+ T cell repertoires that were profiled in Susac syndrome showed no clonal expansion.

V was pared by 8 bases and J by 3 bases, with 9 bases of the junction left unmatched. This CDR3 region has 14 residues. About 0.45 to 1 ug RNA was reverse transcribed with random hexamers. TCRdb reprocessed the immunoSEQ multiplex PCR reads via MiXCR and lists one record per CDR3 protein. The sample has 140,000 to 150,000 distinct CDR3 sequences; around 95% are singletons. For this clonotype: Its antigen is unidentified.

In Susac syndrome patients, recently defined diagnostic criteria for definite or probable disease were met. This receptor was identified in a human donor with Susac syndrome. The sequenced material came from CD4+ T cells from PBMCs. The J gene is TRBJ2-7, the V gene TRBV12-3 or TRBV12-4, with 8 positions matching TRBD1. CDR3 in amino acids: CASARTGLGYEQYF. The CDR3 DNA sequence: TGTGCCAGCGCCCGGACAGGGCTCGGCTACGAGCAGTACTTC.